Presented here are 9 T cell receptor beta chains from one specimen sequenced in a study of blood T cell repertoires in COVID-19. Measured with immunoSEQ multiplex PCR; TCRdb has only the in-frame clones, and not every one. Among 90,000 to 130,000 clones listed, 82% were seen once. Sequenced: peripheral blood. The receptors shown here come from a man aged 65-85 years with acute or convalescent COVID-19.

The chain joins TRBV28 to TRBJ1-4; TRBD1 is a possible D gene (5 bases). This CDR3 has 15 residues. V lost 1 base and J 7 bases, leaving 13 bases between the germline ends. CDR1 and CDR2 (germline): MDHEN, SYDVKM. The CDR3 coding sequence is TGTGCCAGCAGTTTATTGGGCAACGGGGGTGAAAAACTGTTTTTT. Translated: CASSLLGNGGEKLFF.

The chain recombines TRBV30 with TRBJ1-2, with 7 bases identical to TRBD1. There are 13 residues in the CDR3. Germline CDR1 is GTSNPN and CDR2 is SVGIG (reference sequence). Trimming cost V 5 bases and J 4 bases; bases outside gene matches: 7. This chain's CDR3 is CAWGAGGGYGYTF. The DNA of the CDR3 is TGTGCCTGGGGGGCAGGGGGAGGCTATGGCTACACCTTC.

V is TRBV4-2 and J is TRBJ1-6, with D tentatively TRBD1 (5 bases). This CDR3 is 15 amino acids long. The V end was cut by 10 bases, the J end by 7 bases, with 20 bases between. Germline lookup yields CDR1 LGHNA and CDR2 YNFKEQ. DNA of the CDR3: TGTGCCACTCGGCGACAGAGCCTTCCGAATTCACCCCTCCACTTT. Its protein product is CATRRQSLPNSPLHF.

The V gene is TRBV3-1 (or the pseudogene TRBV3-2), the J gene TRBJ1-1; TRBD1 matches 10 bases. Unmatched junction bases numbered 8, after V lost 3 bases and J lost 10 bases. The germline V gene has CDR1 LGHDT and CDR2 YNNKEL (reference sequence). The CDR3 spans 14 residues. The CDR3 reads CASSHEGQGILAFF. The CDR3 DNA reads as TGTGCCAGCAGCCATGAGGGACAGGGGATTTTAGCTTTCTTT.

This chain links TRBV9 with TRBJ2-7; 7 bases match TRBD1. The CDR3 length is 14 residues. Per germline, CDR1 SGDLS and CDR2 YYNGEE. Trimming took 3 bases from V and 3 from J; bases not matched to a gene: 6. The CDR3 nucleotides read TGTGCCAGCAGCGCCACCACAGGGGTCTACGAGCAGTACTTC. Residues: CASSATTGVYEQYF.

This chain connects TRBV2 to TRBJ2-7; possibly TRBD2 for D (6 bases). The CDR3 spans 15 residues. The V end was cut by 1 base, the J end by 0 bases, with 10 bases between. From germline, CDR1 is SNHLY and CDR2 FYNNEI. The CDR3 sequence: CASSEGGLLSYEQYF. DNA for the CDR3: TGTGCCAGCAGTGAAGGGGGACTCCTCTCCTACGAGCAGTACTTC.

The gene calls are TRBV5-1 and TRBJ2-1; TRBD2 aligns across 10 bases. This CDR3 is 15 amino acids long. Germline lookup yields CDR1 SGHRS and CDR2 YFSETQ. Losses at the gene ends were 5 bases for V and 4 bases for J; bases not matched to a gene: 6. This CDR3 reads CASRLTSGEYNEQFF. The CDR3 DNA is TGCGCCAGCAGGTTAACTAGCGGGGAATACAATGAGCAGTTCTTC.

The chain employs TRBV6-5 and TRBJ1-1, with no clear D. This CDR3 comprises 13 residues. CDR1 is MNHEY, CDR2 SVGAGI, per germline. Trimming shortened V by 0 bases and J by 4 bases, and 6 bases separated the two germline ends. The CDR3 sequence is CASSYSSVTEAFF. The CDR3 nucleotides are TGTGCCAGCAGTTACTCATCCGTCACTGAAGCTTTCTTT.

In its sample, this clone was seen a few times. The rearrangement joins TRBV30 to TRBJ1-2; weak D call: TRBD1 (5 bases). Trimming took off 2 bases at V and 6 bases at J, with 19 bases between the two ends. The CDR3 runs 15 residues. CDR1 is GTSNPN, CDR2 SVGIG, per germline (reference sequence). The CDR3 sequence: CAWSPPGQGSNGYTF. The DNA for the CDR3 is TGTGCCTGGAGTCCTCCCGGACAAGGATCAAATGGCTACACCTTC. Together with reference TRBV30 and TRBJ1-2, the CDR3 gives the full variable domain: SQTIHQWPATLVQPVGSPLSLECTVEGTSNPNLYWYRQAAGRGLQLLFYSVGIGQISSEVPQNLSASRPQDRQFILSSKKLLLSDSGFYLCAWSPPGQGSNGYTFGSGTRLTVV.